This TCR beta chain was identified during a study of blood T cell repertoires in COVID-19. Study context: Samples taken during acute and convalescent COVID-19 were collected in the United States, Italy and Spain. In each case, the material was cDNA or gDNA derived from T cells, B-cell-depleted T cells, or PBMCs.

Per the study methods: Estimated nucleated cell counts came from reference gene primer amplification. Measured with immunoSEQ multiplex PCR; TCRdb has only the in-frame clones, and not every one. The V and J calls and clone size come from that table; D and trimming were worked out from the DNA. The sample holds around 330,000 clones; more than 75% are singletons and the top ten take 3.5% to 4%. CDR1 MNHEY and CDR2 SVGAGI come from the germline V gene. The junction had 8 bases not matched to a gene; V was cut back by 6 bases and J by 3 bases. This CDR3 comprises 14 residues. The receptor was derived from a woman between 50 and 59 years old with active or convalescent COVID-19. The chain is built from TRBV6-5 and TRBJ2-7; 7 nucleotides align to TRBD1. Sequences were obtained from peripheral blood. CDR3 sequence reads: CASRTGTANYEQYF. DNA of the CDR3: TGTGCCAGCAGAACCGGGACAGCAAACTACGAGCAGTACTTC.